These 32 T cell receptor beta chains came from one sample sequenced in a study of T cell responses to AZD1222 COVID-19 vaccine. The data were produced by immunoSEQ multiplex PCR, yet TCRdb's version contains in-frame clones alone and is incomplete. This sample has about 110,000 clones; 94% occur once, and the top ten carry around 3%. The sample here was peripheral blood, taken 28 days after the second AZD1222 dose. The receptors were sampled from an adult who received the AZD1222 COVID-19 vaccine.

The chain has TRBV14 and TRBJ1-1; perhaps TRBD1 as D (5 bases). CDR1 is SGHDN, CDR2 FVKESK, per germline. The CDR3 is 13 amino acids. Trimming left V 3 bases short and J 6 bases short, with 11 bases between. The CDR3 DNA sequence: TGTGCCAGCAGCCAGTTAGGGGAGGCTGAAGCTTTCTTT. Its protein product is CASSQLGEAEAFF. Looking up the rest from reference TRBV14 and TRBJ1-1 gives the full variable domain: EAGVTQFPSHSVIEKGQTVTLRCDPISGHDNLYWYRRVMGKEIKFLLHFVKESKQDESGMPNNRFLAERTGGTYSTLKVQPAELEDSGVYFCASSQLGEAEAFFGQGTRLTVV.

The J gene is TRBJ1-5, the V gene TRBV4-1; D perhaps matches TRBD1 (5 bases). This CDR3 has 17 amino acids. V was pared by 4 bases and J by 1 base, with 17 bases between. Germline V gene sequence: CDR1 MGHRA, CDR2 YSYEKL. As DNA, the CDR3 is TGCGCCAGCAGCCCCCGAAGGGGAGGGATCAGCAATCAGCCCCAGCATTTT. It specifies CASSPRRGGISNQPQHF.

V is TRBV18 and J is TRBJ2-5, with D possibly TRBD2 on 5 matching bases. The CDR3 length is 13 residues. Germline-derived CDR1 and CDR2 are KGHSH and LQKENI. V was trimmed by 0 bases and J by 5 bases, leaving 7 bases between them. The CDR3 nucleotides are TGTGCCAGCTCACCACCGTGGGAGGAGACCCAGTACTTC. It is translated as CASSPPWEETQYF. The full variable domain, with the rest looked up from reference TRBV18 and TRBJ2-5, is NAGVMQNPRHLVRRRGQEARLRCSPMKGHSHVYWYRQLPEEGLKFMVYLQKENIIDESGMPKERFSAEFPKEGPSILRIQQVVRGDSAAYFCASSPPWEETQYFGPGTRLLVL.

The V call is TRBV13, the J call TRBJ1-6; D not certain. Deletions cut 2 bases from V and 10 bases from J, with 12 bases between. Germline V gene lookup returns CDR1 PRHDT and CDR2 FYEKMQ (reference sequence). The CDR3 spans 14 residues. The CDR3 nucleotides read TGTGCCAGCAGCTTACCACCCCCTGGGTCACCCCTCCACTTT. It encodes CASSLPPPGSPLHF.

V is TRBV2 and J is TRBJ1-1; D remains unclear. Trimming took off 6 bases at V and 3 bases at J, with 11 bases between the two ends. The CDR3 covers 13 residues. CDR1 is SNHLY and CDR2 is FYNNEI in the germline V gene. For the CDR3, the DNA is TGTGCCAGCAGGGGGAACGTATACACTGAAGCTTTCTTT. As protein: CASRGNVYTEAFF. Based on the CDR3 plus reference TRBV2 and TRBJ1-1, the full variable domain is EPEVTQTPSHQVTQMGQEVILRCVPISNHLYFYWYRQILGQKVEFLVSFYNNEISEKSEIFDDQFSVERPDGSNFTLKIRSTKLEDSAMYFCASRGNVYTEAFFGQGTRLTVV.

This chain joins TRBV1 and TRBJ2-2; TRBD2 was called by the table and not checked on the DNA. TRBV1 is described as a pseudogene. CDR3 length: 16 residues. CDR3 coding DNA: TGCACCAGCAGCCAAGCTCTGGAGTTAGGTCCCGGGGAGCTGTTTTTT. It codes for CTSSQALELGPGELFF.

This clone was seen once. The V gene is TRBV3-1 (or the pseudogene TRBV3-2), the J gene TRBJ2-5, with D tentatively TRBD2 (5 bases). Deletions cut 1 base from V and 7 bases from J, with 16 bases between. This CDR3 has 15 residues. Germline assignment: CDR1 LGHDT and CDR2 YNNKEL (reference sequence). The CDR3 region has the DNA TGTGCCAGCAGCCAAGTCTCCCCGGGGTCGGGGACCCAGTACTTC. It encodes CASSQVSPGSGTQYF.

V gene TRBV5-8 combines with J gene TRBJ2-1; D possibly corresponds to TRBD2 (5 bases). Germline CDR1 SGHTS, CDR2 YDEGEE. The V end lost 0 bases, the J end lost 7 bases, and 5 bases lay between the germline ends. The CDR3 is 12 residues long. CDR3 sequence (DNA): TGTGCCAGCAGCTTGGGAGGGAATGAGCAGTTCTTC. Its protein product is CASSLGGNEQFF.

V usage is TRBV19 and J usage is TRBJ1-2, with TRBD1 as a possible D gene (6 bases). Germline V CDR1 and CDR2: LNHDA, SQIVND (reference sequence). This CDR3 contains 15 residues. Deletions cut 6 bases from V and 6 bases from J, with 20 bases between. In nucleotides, the CDR3 is TGTGCCAGTAGAGACGCTCAGGGGAAGGCCCATGGCTACACCTTC. Amino acid sequence: CASRDAQGKAHGYTF. The complete variable domain, with remaining parts taken from reference TRBV19 and TRBJ1-2, reads DGGITQSPKYLFRKEGQNVTLSCEQNLNHDAMYWYRQDPGQGLRLIYYSQIVNDFQKGDIAEGYSVSREKKESFPLTVTSAQKNPTAFYLCASRDAQGKAHGYTFGSGTRLTVV.

The CDR3 region is CASRQLFGLGYTF. CDR3 bases: TGTGCCAGCAGACAGCTATTCGGACTGGGCTACACCTTC. This chain joins TRBV2 and TRBJ1-2; D is unclear. CDR1 and CDR2 from the germline V gene are SNHLY and FYNNEI. This CDR3 has 13 residues. Trimming took off 6 bases at V and 8 bases at J, with 16 bases between the two ends.

The rearrangement links TRBV5-6 to TRBJ1-1, with D perhaps TRBD1 (6 bases). The ends were cut back, 4 bases at V and 7 bases at J, with 11 bases in the middle. CDR1 is SGHDT, CDR2 YYEEEE, per germline. The CDR3 has 12 residues. The CDR3 sequence is CASSAGTIEAFF. The CDR3 DNA sequence: TGTGCCAGCAGCGCCGGGACAATTGAAGCTTTCTTT.

This sequence joins TRBV7-8 and TRBJ1-2; D remains unclear. There are 13 residues in the CDR3. Germline V gene sequence: CDR1 SGHVS, CDR2 FQNEAQ. The V end lost 7 bases, the J end lost 6 bases, and 15 bases lay between the germline ends. CDR3 coding DNA: TGTGCCAGCACCCATCGTAGAGGTGATGGCTACACCTTC. Its translation: CASTHRRGDGYTF.

This clone was recorded a few times. The V call is TRBV6-2 or TRBV6-3, the J call TRBJ1-4, with D tentatively TRBD1 (5 bases). The CDR3 length is 13 residues. Germline lookup yields CDR1 MNHEY and CDR2 SVGEGT. Between the trimmed V and J ends, which lost 5 bases and 6 bases, there was a span of 10 bases. The CDR3 DNA is TGTGCCAGCAGTGGGCAGGGACATGAAAAACTGTTTTTT. It codes for CASSGQGHEKLFF.

The rearrangement uses TRBV5-6 and TRBJ1-2; 7 bases align to TRBD1. The V and J ends lost 1 base and 1 base, in that order; junction bases with no gene match: 7. The CDR3 contains 16 residues. Per germline, CDR1 SGHDT and CDR2 YYEEEE. The CDR3 loop reads CASSLSEGAFNYGYTF. The DNA for the CDR3 is TGTGCCAGCAGCTTGTCTGAGGGGGCCTTTAACTATGGCTACACCTTC.

This chain joins TRBV5-1 and TRBJ2-1; D may be TRBD2 (7 bases). This CDR3 spans 14 amino acids. V was shortened by 4 bases and J by 5 bases, with 13 bases between the two germline ends. Germline V CDR1 and CDR2: SGHRS, YFSETQ. CDR3 DNA: TGCGCCAGCAGCAGGGGGGGACAAAACAATGAGCAGTTCTTC. The encoded protein is CASSRGGQNNEQFF. The full variable domain, rest sourced from reference TRBV5-1 and TRBJ2-1, is KAGVTQTPRYLIKTRGQQVTLSCSPISGHRSVSWYQQTPGQGLQFLFEYFSETQRNKGNFPGRFSGRQFSNSRSEMNVSTLELGDSALYLCASSRGGQNNEQFFGPGTRLTVL.

This clone was found a few times. The chain links TRBV7-9 to TRBJ2-3; D unresolved. This CDR3 region has 12 residues. V dropped 0 bases and J dropped 5 bases, with 3 bases sitting between them. Per germline, CDR1 SEHNR and CDR2 FQNEAQ (reference sequence). The CDR3 DNA follows: TGTGCCAGCAGCTTAGCCCGAGATACGCAGTATTTT. Its translation is CASSLARDTQYF.

The chain joins TRBV6-5 to TRBJ1-4; D not certain. The CDR3 consists of 15 residues. In germline, CDR1 is MNHEY, CDR2 SVGAGI. V was trimmed by 3 bases and J by 6 bases, leaving 14 bases between them. The CDR3 sequence: CASSYSGRQDEKLFF. DNA for the CDR3: TGTGCCAGCAGTTATAGCGGGAGGCAGGATGAAAAACTGTTTTTT.

This chain links TRBV5-1 with TRBJ2-2, with no clear D. Between the trimmed V and J ends, which lost 7 bases and 10 bases, there was a span of 11 bases. This CDR3 spans 11 amino acids. The germline V gene has CDR1 SGHRS and CDR2 YFSETQ. CDR3 in DNA: TGCGCCAGCCGGCCTACGAAGGAGCTGTTTTTT. This codes for CASRPTKELFF.

The chain carries TRBV5-1 and TRBJ1-6, with D possibly matching TRBD1 (5 bases). V lost 1 base and J lost 10, with 12 bases in between. Germline CDR1 is SGHRS and CDR2 is YFSETQ. The CDR3 runs to 14 residues. The CDR3 DNA sequence: TGCGCCAGCAGCTTGTTGCAAGAGGGGTCACCCCTCCACTTT. Amino acid sequence: CASSLLQEGSPLHF.

The rearrangement joins TRBV9 to TRBJ2-7, with 8 nucleotides matching TRBD1. Trimming took 0 bases from V and 4 from J; bases not matched to a gene: 6. This CDR3 spans 15 amino acids. The germline gives CDR1 SGDLS, CDR2 YYNGEE. The CDR3 coding sequence is TGTGCCAGCAGCGTAGGGACAGGGTTACCTTACGAGCAGTACTTC. This sequence encodes CASSVGTGLPYEQYF.

This clone was observed once. The chain links TRBV27 to TRBJ1-3; 8 bases fit TRBD1. The CDR3 sequence is 17 residues long. After removal of 2 bases from V and 2 bases from J, the junction contained 8 bases not matched to a gene. Per the germline V gene, CDR1 is MNHEY and CDR2 is SMNVEV (reference sequence). The CDR3: CASSLSPQTGAGNTIYF. The CDR3 coding sequence is TGTGCCAGCAGTTTAAGCCCCCAGACAGGGGCTGGAAACACCATATATTTT.

This clone appeared once. The J gene is TRBJ1-2, the V gene TRBV11-2; a possible D gene is TRBD1 (5 bases). The germline gives CDR1 SGHAT, CDR2 FQNNGV. CDR3 length equals 15 residues. V lost 0 bases and J lost 2, with 10 bases in between. The CDR3 DNA follows: TGTGCCAGCAGCTTAGAAGGGGCGGGGAACTATGGCTACACCTTC. Amino acid sequence: CASSLEGAGNYGYTF.

The chain recombines TRBV11-3 with TRBJ2-3; perhaps TRBD2 as D (5 bases). Trimming removed 1 base from V and 4 bases from J, with 9 bases in between. CDR3 length equals 14 residues. Germline CDR1 and CDR2: SGHNT and YENEEA. The DNA for the CDR3 is TGTGCCAGCAGCTTAGGAGGGTTGCCAGATACGCAGTATTTT. Amino acid sequence: CASSLGGLPDTQYF.

This clone was observed a single time. This chain uses TRBV13 with TRBJ2-7, with unresolved D. The germline V gene has CDR1 PRHDT and CDR2 FYEKMQ (reference sequence). The length of the CDR3 is 13 residues. The V gene lost 5 bases and the J gene lost 3 bases, with 11 bases spanning the gap. The DNA for the CDR3 is TGTGCCAGCAGCGTCGGTAGGGTCTACGAGCAGTACTTC. It codes for CASSVGRVYEQYF. The whole variable domain, remainder taken from reference TRBV13 and TRBJ2-7, is AAGVIQSPRHLIKEKRETATLKCYPIPRHDTVYWYQQGPGQDPQFLISFYEKMQSDKGSIPDRFSAQQFSDYHSELNMSSLELGDSALYFCASSVGRVYEQYFGPGTRLTVT.

The rearrangement joins TRBV3-1 (or the pseudogene TRBV3-2) to TRBJ1-1; TRBD1 might be the D (6 bases). CDR1 and CDR2 from the germline V gene are LGHDT and YNNKEL (reference sequence). Trimming removed 0 bases from V and 3 bases from J, with 14 bases in between. The CDR3 totals 16 residues. CDR3 sequence reads: CASSQDPQGRDTEAFF. The CDR3 DNA reads as TGTGCCAGCAGCCAAGATCCCCAGGGGAGGGACACTGAAGCTTTCTTT.

The chain carries TRBV6-1 and TRBJ1-6; D may be TRBD1 (5 bases). The germline V and J ends were trimmed by 3 bases and 8 bases, with 11 bases remaining between them. The CDR3 loop spans 14 amino acids. Looked up from germline, CDR1 is MNHNS and CDR2 is SASEGT. CDR3 in amino acids: CASSEIDRDSPLHF. In DNA form, the CDR3 reads TGTGCCAGCAGTGAGATTGACAGAGATTCACCCCTCCACTTT.

This clone appeared a few times. V usage is TRBV7-9 and J usage is TRBJ2-5; D is possibly TRBD2 (5 bases). Trimming cost V 5 bases and J 7 bases, with 11 bases left between them. This CDR3 comprises 12 residues. Germline lookup yields CDR1 SEHNR and CDR2 FQNEAQ (reference sequence). CDR3 loop: CASSLRDWTQYF. The DNA of the CDR3 is TGTGCCAGCAGCCTCCGGGATTGGACCCAGTACTTC.

The rearrangement joins TRBV5-1 to TRBJ1-6, with D perhaps matching TRBD1 (6 bases). Trimming took 0 bases from V and 8 from J, leaving 9 bases between them. The CDR3 contains 14 residues. Germline CDR1 SGHRS, CDR2 YFSETQ. CDR3 DNA sequence: TGCGCCAGCAGCTTGGAGGGGGAAGATTCACCCCTCCACTTT. This codes for CASSLEGEDSPLHF.

The J gene is TRBJ1-2, the V gene TRBV3-1 (or the pseudogene TRBV3-2); tentatively, D is TRBD1 (5 bases). Trimming stripped 4 bases from V and 5 bases from J, with 11 bases between. CDR1 and CDR2 from the germline V gene are LGHDT and YNNKEL (reference sequence). The CDR3 has 13 amino acids. CDR3: CASSRDRGYGYTF. CDR3 nucleotides: TGTGCCAGCAGCCGGGACCGGGGATATGGCTACACCTTC.

This rearrangement joins TRBV9 to TRBJ1-1; D gene unclear. V dropped 0 bases and J dropped 4 bases, with 10 bases sitting between them. The length of the CDR3 is 14 residues. CDR1 and CDR2 (germline): SGDLS, YYNGEE. Here the CDR3 reads CASSVDPRPTEAFF. As DNA, the CDR3 is TGTGCCAGCAGCGTAGACCCTCGACCCACTGAAGCTTTCTTT.

The V call is TRBV5-1, the J call TRBJ1-1; no reliable D call. This CDR3 is 15 amino acids long. Germline CDR1 SGHRS, CDR2 YFSETQ. V lost 1 base to trimming and J lost 2 bases, with 12 bases between them. In DNA form, the CDR3 reads TGCGCCAGCAGCTTGAGGACTTCCCCCAACACTGAAGCTTTCTTT. Protein sequence: CASSLRTSPNTEAFF. Filled out from reference TRBV5-1 and TRBJ1-1, the complete variable domain reads KAGVTQTPRYLIKTRGQQVTLSCSPISGHRSVSWYQQTPGQGLQFLFEYFSETQRNKGNFPGRFSGRQFSNSRSEMNVSTLELGDSALYLCASSLRTSPNTEAFFGQGTRLTVV.

The table lists this clone with a count of one. V usage is TRBV7-8 and J usage is TRBJ1-1; D unclear. Germline CDR1 and CDR2: SGHVS and FQNEAQ. Trimming took off 7 bases at V and 0 bases at J, with 6 bases between the two ends. The CDR3 spans 12 residues. CDR3 sequence reads: CASNSLNTEAFF. CDR3 nucleotides: TGTGCCAGCAACTCATTGAACACTGAAGCTTTCTTT.